The 14 T cell receptor beta chains listed next were all sequenced from one sample in a study of monozygotic twins with inflammatory bowel disease. Following a re-call of the 5' RACE reads, TCRdb has one entry per CDR3 protein and lacks DNA. The sample has 85,000 to 110,000 distinct CDR3 sequences, and its top ten clones hold 1.9%. The sequenced sample was blood. These receptors all stem from a human donor with ulcerative colitis or Crohn's disease, or a healthy co-twin of an affected twin (not recorded which).

The chain has TRBV6-5 and TRBJ1-6; TCRdb picks TRBD1, but there is no DNA to check that call. The germline gives CDR1 MNHEY, CDR2 SVGAGI. This CDR3 is built from 15 residues. CDR3 region: CASSHTGGEVSPLHF.

V usage is TRBV19 and J usage is TRBJ1-6; no DNA is available, so the TRBD1 call from TCRdb remains unchecked. This CDR3 contains 15 residues. Per germline, CDR1 LNHDA and CDR2 SQIVND (reference sequence). CDR3 in amino acids: CATNDRTKNNSPLHF.

V gene TRBV27 combines with J gene TRBJ2-2. Germline values: CDR1 MNHEY, CDR2 SMNVEV (reference sequence). This CDR3 spans 12 amino acids. The CDR3 reads CASSLSFGELFF.

The chain joins TRBV12-3 or TRBV12-4 to TRBJ2-7. The CDR3 sequence is 14 residues long. This CDR3 is CASRLDGSDYEQYF.

The CDR3 is CASSWKRPGQGVETQYF. V is TRBV5-5 and J is TRBJ2-5; lacking DNA, the TRBD1 call made by TCRdb goes unchecked. This CDR3 region has 17 residues. From germline, CDR1 is SGHKS and CDR2 YYEKEE (reference sequence).

The chain joins TRBV5-3 to TRBJ2-7; TCRdb's assignment of TRBD1 cannot be checked, as there is no DNA. Being an ORF, TRBV5-3 has a function that is uncertain. The CDR3 length is 12 residues. CDR3 in amino acids: CARSPTSGEQYF.

The chain recombines TRBV15 with TRBJ1-6. The CDR3 loop spans 14 amino acids. The germline V gene has CDR1 LNHNV and CDR2 YYDKDF (reference sequence). The CDR3 spells CATSRDRPDSPLHF. The whole variable domain, remainder taken from reference TRBV15 and TRBJ1-6, is DAMVIQNPRYQVTQFGKPVTLSCSQTLNHNVMYWYQQKSSQAPKLLFHYYDKDFNNEADTPDNFQSRRPNTSFCFLDIRSPGLGDTAMYLCATSRDRPDSPLHFGNGTRLTVT.

The genes are TRBV10-2 and TRBJ2-7; without DNA, the TCRdb call of TRBD2 cannot be checked. CDR1 is WSHSY, CDR2 SAAADI, per germline. This CDR3 is 12 amino acids long. The CDR3 loop is CASRGTSREQYF.

V and J are TRBV5-1 and TRBJ2-5; TCRdb returns TRBD2, unconfirmable since there is no DNA. CDR1 and CDR2 (germline): SGHRS, YFSETQ. The CDR3 is 14 amino acids. CDR3 loop: CASSLGTNQETQYF.

V and J are TRBV5-1 and TRBJ2-3; the D call of TRBD1 rests on TCRdb alone, since no DNA is present to check it. The CDR3 totals 14 residues. Germline lookup yields CDR1 SGHRS and CDR2 YFSETQ. This chain's CDR3 is CASRPLQGTDTQYF.

This rearrangement joins TRBV28 to TRBJ1-2; TCRdb picks TRBD1, but there is no DNA to check that call. Germline lookup yields CDR1 MDHEN and CDR2 SYDVKM. The CDR3 loop spans 16 amino acids. The CDR3 sequence is CASSLFGMSFWRGYTF.

V is TRBV5-1 and J is TRBJ2-1; TCRdb's D call, TRBD2, is unchecked because there is no DNA. CDR1 and CDR2 (germline): SGHRS, YFSETQ. The CDR3 runs to 13 residues. The CDR3 protein is CASIGTVDNEQFF.

J is TRBJ1-3 and V is TRBV7-8. This CDR3 spans 16 amino acids. From germline, CDR1 is SGHVS and CDR2 FQNEAQ. The CDR3 spells CASSLPRQSSGNTIYF.

This chain uses TRBV5-1 with TRBJ2-5. The germline V gene has CDR1 SGHRS and CDR2 YFSETQ. CDR3 length: 13 residues. The CDR3 sequence is CASSPRVRETQYF.